This T cell receptor beta chain was captured in a study of blood T cell repertoires in COVID-19. Study information: There were acute and convalescent COVID-19 samples, and they came from the United States, Italy and Spain. The cDNA or gDNA used as material had been derived from T cells, B-cell-depleted T cells, or PBMCs.

The CDR3 is 13 amino acids. Germline V CDR1 and CDR2: SGHVS, FQNEAQ. Trimming pared 1 base from V and 10 bases from J, leaving 11 bases between. Original data processing: Cell counts per sample came from amplifying reference gene primers. Profiled with immunoSEQ multiplex PCR; TCRdb holds only in-frame clones, not every one. V and J calls and clone size follow that table, whereas D and trimming were derived from the DNA. The repertoire holds 150,000 to 200,000 clones, with approximately 85% as singletons. The specimen was peripheral blood. The V and J genes are TRBV7-8 and TRBJ2-1, with TRBD1 as a possible D gene (5 bases). The origin of this receptor is a woman of 80 years or more with acute or convalescent COVID-19. This chain's CDR3 is CASSLGGRVEQFF. CDR3 DNA sequence: TGTGCCAGCAGCTTAGGGGGCAGGGTGGAGCAGTTCTTC.